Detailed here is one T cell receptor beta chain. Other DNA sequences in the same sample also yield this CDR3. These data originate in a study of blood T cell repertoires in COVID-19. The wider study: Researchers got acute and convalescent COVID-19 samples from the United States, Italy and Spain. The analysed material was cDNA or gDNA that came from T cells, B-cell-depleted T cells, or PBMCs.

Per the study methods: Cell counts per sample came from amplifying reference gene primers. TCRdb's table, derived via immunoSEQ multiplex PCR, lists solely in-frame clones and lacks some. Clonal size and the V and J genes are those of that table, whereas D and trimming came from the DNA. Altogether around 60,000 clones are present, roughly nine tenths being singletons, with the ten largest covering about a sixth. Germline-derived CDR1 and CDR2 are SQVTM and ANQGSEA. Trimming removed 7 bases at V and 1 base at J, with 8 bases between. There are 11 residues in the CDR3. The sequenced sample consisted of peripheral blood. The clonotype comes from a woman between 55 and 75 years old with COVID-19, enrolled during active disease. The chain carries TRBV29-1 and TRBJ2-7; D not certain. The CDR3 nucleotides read TGCAGCGCCCGACTGTCCTACGAGCAGTACTTC. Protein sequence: CSARLSYEQYF.